One and the same sample provided the 18 T cell receptor beta chains below, sequenced in a study of T cells in Graves' hyperthyroidism and ophthalmopathy. RNA transcripts provided the source from which TCR beta CDR3 regions were amplified. TCR CDR3 regions were first amplified by RT-PCR with HTBI primers. TCRdb reanalysed the multiplex PCR reads using MiXCR and keeps one entry per CDR3 protein. The sample includes roughly 35,000 distinct CDR3 sequences, around 50% of them seen just once. The sequenced sample was blood. These receptors were obtained from a woman in her 40s with Graves' ophthalmopathy.

By sample fraction, this clonotype is medium-sized (0.01 to 0.1%). The chain has TRBV19 and TRBJ2-1, with D unresolved. Germline V gives CDR1 LNHDA, CDR2 SQIVND (reference sequence). Trimming stripped 7 bases from V and 9 bases from J, with 13 bases between. CDR3 length: 12 residues. For the CDR3, the DNA is TGTGCCAGTACCAACTGGGTGGGTGAGCAGTTCTTC. This translates into CASTNWVGEQFF.

In its sample, this clonotype was seen many times. This rearrangement joins TRBV6-6 to TRBJ2-1; 11 nucleotides align to TRBD1. J lost 6 bases, V lost 5 bases, and 6 bases had no gene match. The CDR3 runs to 15 residues. Per germline, CDR1 MNHNY and CDR2 SVGAGI (reference sequence). Here the CDR3 reads CASSAGQGVSNEQFF. CDR3 DNA sequence: TGTGCCAGCAGTGCGGGACAGGGGGTGAGCAATGAGCAGTTCTTC.

The chain links TRBV10-3 to TRBJ1-2; D is unresolved. Looked up from germline, CDR1 is ENHRY and CDR2 is SYGVKD. The CDR3 sequence is 15 residues long. The V end was cut by 0 bases, the J end by 10 bases, with 18 bases between. The CDR3 loop is CAISESALWVPLYTF. As DNA, the CDR3 is TGTGCCATCAGTGAGTCGGCTTTGTGGGTACCCCTCTACACCTTC.

The table lists this clonotype with a few counts. Sequence at one end of the junction differs from germline and may be a read error. The genes are TRBV4-1 and TRBJ2-4, with 13 bases identical to TRBD2. Germline V lookup: CDR1 MGHRA, CDR2 YSYEKL. This CDR3 comprises 17 residues. The CDR3 nucleotides read TGCGCCAGCAGCCAGGGCAGACTAGCGGGAGGTCCAAACAGTCAGTACTTC. It is translated as CASSQGRLAGGPNSQYF.

J is TRBJ2-1 and V is TRBV10-3; TRBD2 matches at 10 bases. The CDR3 is 15 amino acids. The V gene's germline CDR1 is ENHRY and CDR2 SYGVKD. V lost 2 bases and J lost 4; bases outside the gene matches: 2. In DNA form, the CDR3 reads TGTGCCATCAGTGAGGGGACTAGCGTTTACAATGAGCAGTTCTTC. Its translation is CAISEGTSVYNEQFF.

Comment on this clonotype: Compared with germline, one end of the junction differs, possibly owing to a read error. The gene calls are TRBV28 and TRBJ1-4; a weak D match, TRBD1 (5 bases). The CDR3 has 17 amino acids. The germline CDR1 and CDR2 sequences are MDHEN and SYDVKM. This chain's CDR3 is CASSLSRDLPTKEKLFF. As DNA, the CDR3 is TGTGCCAGCAGTTTATCGCGGGACCTACCAACTAAGGAAAAACTGTTTTTT.

As concerns this clonotype: A junction end diverges from the germline sequence, so it may reflect a read error. V gene TRBV10-2 combines with J gene TRBJ2-5, with TRBD2 identical over 7 bases. The CDR3 length is 15 residues. The germline CDR1 and CDR2 sequences are WSHSY and SAAADI. CDR3 bases: TGCACCAGCAGGGCCCTCGGCGGGGGACAAGAGACCCAGTACTTC. Protein product: CTSRALGGGQETQYF.

The table lists this clonotype with a few counts. The J gene is TRBJ2-7, the V gene TRBV29-1; 7 bases match TRBD2. CDR1 SQVTM and CDR2 ANQGSEA come from the germline V gene. The J segment lost 7 bases and the V segment lost 7 bases, leaving 16 bases of the junction unmatched. The length of the CDR3 is 14 residues. The CDR3 is CSAKTGLPCWEQYF. The CDR3 DNA is TGCAGCGCCAAAACGGGACTACCTTGCTGGGAGCAGTACTTC.

This clonotype was counted many times. The chain links TRBV7-3 to TRBJ2-5; D is ambiguous. The CDR3 loop spans 13 amino acids. V lost 2 bases, J lost 1 base, and 5 bases lay in between. Per the germline V gene, CDR1 is SGHTA and CDR2 is FQGTGA. The CDR3 sequence: CASSLSTQETQYF. CDR3 in DNA: TGTGCCAGCAGCTTATCCACCCAAGAGACCCAGTACTTC.

The chain joins TRBV6-5 to TRBJ1-1; no firm D call. Per the germline V gene, CDR1 is MNHEY and CDR2 is SVGAGI. The V end was cut by 2 bases, the J end by 6 bases, with 10 bases between. The CDR3 covers 13 residues. This chain's CDR3 is CASSYDIFSEAFF. The DNA for the CDR3 is TGTGCCAGCAGTTACGACATATTTTCTGAAGCTTTCTTT.

The chain couples TRBV4-3 to TRBJ2-2; 10 nucleotides agree with TRBD2. The CDR3 spans 21 residues. From germline, CDR1 is LGHNA and CDR2 YSLEER. V was pared by 0 bases and J by 1 base, with 14 bases of the junction left unmatched. CDR3 coding DNA: TGCGCCAGCAGCCAAGATGACACAGCACTAGCGGGGATTGGGAACACCGGGGAGCTGTTTTTT. It translates to CASSQDDTALAGIGNTGELFF.

The table lists this clonotype with many counts. This may come from a read error, since a much larger clone is one base off. The chain employs TRBV9 and TRBJ2-1; TRBD2 aligns across 10 bases. From germline, CDR1 is SGDLS and CDR2 YYNGEE. The CDR3 length is 14 residues. CDR3 in amino acids: CASSPSGSGVEQLF. CDR3 coding DNA: TGTGCCAGCAGCCCTAGCGGGAGTGGCGTTGAGCAGCTCTTC.

This clonotype was counted only a few times. No conserved phenylalanine or tryptophan ends this CDR3, so it is likely a read error. The DNA is left out, because the CDR3 cannot be placed on it with certainty; the CDR3 is given as TCRdb lists it. V usage is TRBV9 and J usage is TRBJ1-6; the table's D call of TRBD1 was not tested on the DNA. The CDR3 sequence runs 18 residues, both termini included. Per the germline V gene, CDR1 is SGDLS and CDR2 is YYNGEE. The chain's CDR3 is CASSAEGTGQGYGYTFGS.

V and J are TRBV19 and TRBJ2-7, with a possible D match to TRBD1 (6 bases). CDR3 length equals 16 residues. Per the germline V gene, CDR1 is LNHDA and CDR2 is SQIVND (reference sequence). V lost 6 bases, J lost 0 bases, and 18 bases lay in between. This CDR3 is CASSRRQEVNSYEQYF. CDR3 bases: TGTGCCAGTAGCCGAAGACAGGAGGTCAACTCCTACGAGCAGTACTTC.

Notes on this clonotype: Here the CDR3 omits its conserved ending phenylalanine or tryptophan, so a read error is the likely source. The DNA is omitted, as the CDR3 cannot be located on it reliably, and the CDR3 follows TCRdb's listing. The chain employs TRBV20-1 and TRBJ1-3. The germline CDR1 and CDR2 sequences are DFQATT and SNEGSKA (reference sequence). Inclusive of both ends, the CDR3 amounts to 10 amino acids. The CDR3: CSARAPNTDT.

The chain couples TRBV25-1 to TRBJ2-5; weak D call: TRBD2 (5 bases). This CDR3 spans 14 amino acids. Per germline, CDR1 MGHDK and CDR2 SYGVNS. Trimming removed 8 bases from V and 1 base from J, with 14 bases in between. The CDR3 loop reads CASSPDWGQETQYF. The DNA of the CDR3 is TGTGCCAGCTCTCCGGACTGGGGCCAAGAGACCCAGTACTTC.

The chain combines TRBV7-2 with TRBJ2-1; tentative D call: TRBD1 (5 bases). Deletions cut 4 bases from V and 3 bases from J, with 13 bases between. The germline CDR1 and CDR2 sequences are SGHTA and FQGNSA. This CDR3 spans 15 amino acids. In DNA form, the CDR3 reads TGTGCCAGCAGCTCCAAAGCCGACAGCTACAATGAGCAGTTCTTC. Protein: CASSSKADSYNEQFF. Full variable domain (rest looked up from reference TRBV7-2 and TRBJ2-1): GAGVSQSPSNKVTEKGKDVELRCDPISGHTALYWYRQSLGQGLEFLIYFQGNSAPDKSGLPSDRFSAERTGGSVSTLTIQRTQQEDSAVYLCASSSKADSYNEQFFGPGTRLTVL.

The rearrangement joins TRBV10-3 to TRBJ2-7, with D perhaps TRBD2 (7 bases). CDR3 length: 15 residues. Trimming left V 8 bases short and J 2 bases short, with 19 bases between. CDR1 is ENHRY and CDR2 is SYGVKD in the germline V gene. The CDR3 DNA follows: TGTGCCATCGGAGGGGGGACGGGAGGCCCCTACGAGCAGTACTTC. Translated, it gives CAIGGGTGGPYEQYF.